One T cell receptor (beta chain) is described in this entry. This clonotype was detected many times. The antigen it recognizes is unknown. Base qualities were left out, and no much larger clone turns up one base away. The library was generated by multiplex PCR. The sample was run on an Illumina HiSeq 4000. iRepertoire HTBI primers and Arm-PCR amplification of CDR3 regions were used to construct TCR beta libraries. PCR products were gel purified before sequencing. As for how the authors treated the data: Gene usage analysis of CDR3 amino acid clonotypes relied on the approximately 62 TRBV and 13 to 15 TRBJ segments identified across samples. COPE and FqMerger were used to merge filtered high-quality paired reads into contigs. Contigs were aligned with BLAST to IMGT TRBV, TRBD and TRBJ reference genes, and CDR3 was defined per IMGT. Highly expanded clones were defined as clonotypes with a frequency above 0.1%. Shannon entropy served as the measure of repertoire diversity, while the Gini coefficient captured V-J evenness. Public clonotypes were defined as clonotypes shared by more than one individual. The public reads were reprocessed in TCRdb via fastp at Q25 and MiXCR, keeping in-frame beta chains. When rows share a CDR3 protein, they turn into one entry using the most common DNA and genes. TCRdb, not the original authors, processed these V and J calls. Counted in this sample were about 470,000 distinct CDR3 sequences; about a fifth of them appeared once. Over 7.5% of the sample belongs to the ten largest clones.

This sample stems from a study of regulatory T cells in long-lasting Graves disease (dated by TCRdb to the early 2020s). Some background on the complete study: Persistent Graves' disease was defined as persistently positive TSH receptor autoantibodies together with antithyroid drug treatment for over 5 years. In the clinical cohort, patients with persistent Graves' disease had used antithyroid drugs for an average of about 10.3 years. The study took place in China and was registered as a clinical trial. Peripheral blood TCR sequencing and RNA sequencing compared persistent Graves' disease patients with newly diagnosed Graves' disease patients. A total of roughly 35 samples underwent TCR sequencing: roughly 13 from persistent and about 20 from newly diagnosed Graves' disease patients.

According to the study, the label for this sample's time point signals: persistent/refractory GD, antithyroid drugs over 5 years with positive TRAb. For both TCR sequencing and RNA sequencing, RNA was extracted from PBMCs using TRIzol. Graves' disease was diagnosed according to American Thyroid Association guidelines. Patients were recruited from an endocrinology department in Xi'an, China. Each patient gave 9 to 10 milliliters of peripheral blood, collected in an EDTA anticoagulant tube. Ficoll Paque Plus density gradient separation was used to isolate PBMCs, and no further T cell sorting was performed. An Agilent 2100 Bioanalyzer and agarose gel were used to check RNA quality, while a NanoDrop 2000 measured RNA concentration. Looking up the germline V gene yields CDR1 SGHAT and CDR2 FQNNGV. At the junction V is shortened by 4 bases and J by 7 bases; bases outside the gene matches: 13. The CDR3 holds 16 amino acids from the cysteine to the phenylalanine. The only DNA kept is the CDR3, 48 bases in frame from the first base.

What the study reported, not specific to this receptor: Preferential use of TRBV28, TRBJ1-2 and TRBJ2-5 was observed in persistent disease, whereas TRBV20-1 and TRBJ2-1 were favored in newly diagnosed disease. Patients with persistent disease shared more public clonotypes (fewer than 3,000) than newly diagnosed patients did (roughly 970). Only peripheral blood was studied, because thyroid tissue, the primary lesion, was inaccessible. Sequencing and analysis were limited to the TCR beta chain. The small sample size was acknowledged by the authors as a limitation that may reduce accuracy. Compared with newly diagnosed patients, persistent Graves' disease patients had lower TCR Shannon entropy and fewer highly expanded clones, which suggests clonal expansion.

The sequences come from peripheral blood mononuclear cells (PBMCs), collected when the disease was refractory, from a patient treated with antithyroid drugs. The rearranged segments are TRBV11-2 and TRBJ2-7; TRBD1 agrees with 10 junctional bases. The source of this sequence is a female donor with Graves disease. The DNA sequence is given as TGTGCCAGCAGCTCAAACCCGGGACAGGGGACGGGGGAGCAGTACTTC. It translates as CASSSNPGQGTGEQYF.